This TCR beta chain was obtained from a study of T cells in Graves' hyperthyroidism and ophthalmopathy. TCR beta CDR3 region amplification was performed from RNA transcripts. In the first-round RT-PCR of the TCR CDR3, the HTBI primer set was used. In TCRdb, the multiplex PCR reads were re-called with MiXCR into one record per CDR3 protein. Of 300,000 to 450,000 distinct CDR3 sequences listed, about 15% are singletons. Diagnosing involved the use of clinical symptoms, serum thyroxine and TRAb, thyroid ultrasound and orbital computed tomography. The PBMCs were taken from 10 ml of fresh peripheral blood. The CDR3 is 11 amino acids. Trimming cost V 2 bases and J 4 bases, with 3 bases left between them. Germline assignment: CDR1 MNHEY and CDR2 SVGAGI. The table lists this clonotype with many counts.

Sequencing input: blood. The receptor was isolated from a woman aged 25 to 39 with Graves' hyperthyroidism. V and J are TRBV6-5 and TRBJ2-7, with D unclear. The CDR3 sequence: CASSYLYEQYF. The CDR3 DNA is TGTGCCAGCAGTTACCTGTACGAGCAGTACTTC.